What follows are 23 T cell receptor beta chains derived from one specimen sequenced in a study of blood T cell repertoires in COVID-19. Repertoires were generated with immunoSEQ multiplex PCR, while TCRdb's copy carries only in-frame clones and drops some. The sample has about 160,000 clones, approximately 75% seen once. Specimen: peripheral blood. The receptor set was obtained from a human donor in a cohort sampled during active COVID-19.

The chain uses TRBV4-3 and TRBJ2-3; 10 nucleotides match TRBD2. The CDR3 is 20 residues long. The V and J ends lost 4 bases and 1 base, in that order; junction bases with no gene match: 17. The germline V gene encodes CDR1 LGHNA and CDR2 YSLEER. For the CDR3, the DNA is TGCGCCAGCAGCCCTCCGCCAACTAGCGGGACAGCCCTTGGCACAGATACGCAGTATTTT. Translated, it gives CASSPPPTSGTALGTDTQYF.

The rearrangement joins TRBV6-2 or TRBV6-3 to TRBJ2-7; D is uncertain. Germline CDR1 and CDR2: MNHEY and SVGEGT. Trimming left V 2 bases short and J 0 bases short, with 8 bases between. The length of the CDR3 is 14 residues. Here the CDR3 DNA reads TGTGCCAGCAGTTACCCGACTGGCTCCTACGAGCAGTACTTC. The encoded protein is CASSYPTGSYEQYF.

In DNA, the CDR3 is TGTGCCAGCACTCAGGGGACGGACTACACCTTC. Its translation is CASTQGTDYTF. This chain uses TRBV6-5 with TRBJ1-2; tentative D call: TRBD1 (6 bases). Germline CDR1 and CDR2: MNHEY and SVGAGI. The CDR3 consists of 11 residues. Between the trimmed V and J ends, which lost 7 bases and 10 bases, there was a span of 13 bases.

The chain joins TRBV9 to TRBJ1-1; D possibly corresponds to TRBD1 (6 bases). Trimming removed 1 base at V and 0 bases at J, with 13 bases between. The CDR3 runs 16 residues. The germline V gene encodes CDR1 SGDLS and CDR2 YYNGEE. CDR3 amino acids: CASSVQGSLMNTEAFF. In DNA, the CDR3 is TGTGCCAGCAGCGTACAGGGGAGTCTCATGAACACTGAAGCTTTCTTT.

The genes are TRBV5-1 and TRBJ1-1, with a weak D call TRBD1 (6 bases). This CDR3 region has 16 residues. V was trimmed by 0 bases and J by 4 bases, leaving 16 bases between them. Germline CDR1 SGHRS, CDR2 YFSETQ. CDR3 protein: CASSLVGGPLSTEAFF. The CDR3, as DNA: TGCGCCAGCAGCTTGGTGGGGGGGCCTCTGAGCACTGAAGCTTTCTTT.

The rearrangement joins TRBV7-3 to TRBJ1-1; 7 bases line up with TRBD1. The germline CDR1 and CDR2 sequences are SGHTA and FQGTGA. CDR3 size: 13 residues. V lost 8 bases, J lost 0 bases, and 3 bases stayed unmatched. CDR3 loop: CASGQGVNTEAFF. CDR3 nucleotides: TGTGCCAGCGGCCAGGGGGTGAACACTGAAGCTTTCTTT.

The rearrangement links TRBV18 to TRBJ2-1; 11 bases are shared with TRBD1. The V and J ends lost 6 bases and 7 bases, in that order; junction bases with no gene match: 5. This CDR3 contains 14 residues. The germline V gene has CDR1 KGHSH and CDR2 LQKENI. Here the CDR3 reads CASSPGQGENEQFF. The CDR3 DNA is TGTGCCAGCTCCCCGGGACAGGGGGAGAATGAGCAGTTCTTC.

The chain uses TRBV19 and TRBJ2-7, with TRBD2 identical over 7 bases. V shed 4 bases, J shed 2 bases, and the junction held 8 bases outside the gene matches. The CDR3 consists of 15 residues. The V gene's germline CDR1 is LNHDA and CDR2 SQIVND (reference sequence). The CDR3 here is CASSTLGAGAYEQYF. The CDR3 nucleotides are TGTGCCAGTAGTACCCTAGGCGCGGGGGCCTACGAGCAGTACTTC.

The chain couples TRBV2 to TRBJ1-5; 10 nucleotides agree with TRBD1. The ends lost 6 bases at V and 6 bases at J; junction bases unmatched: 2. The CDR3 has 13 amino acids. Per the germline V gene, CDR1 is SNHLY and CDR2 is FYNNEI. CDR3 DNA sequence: TGTGCCAGCAGAGGGACAGGGGTTCAGCCCCAGCATTTT. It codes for CASRGTGVQPQHF.

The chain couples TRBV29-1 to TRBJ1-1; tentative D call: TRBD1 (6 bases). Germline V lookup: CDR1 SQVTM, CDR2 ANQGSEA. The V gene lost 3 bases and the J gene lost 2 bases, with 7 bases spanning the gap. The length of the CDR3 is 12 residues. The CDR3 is CSVDRGNTEAFF. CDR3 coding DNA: TGCAGCGTTGACAGGGGAAACACTGAAGCTTTCTTT.

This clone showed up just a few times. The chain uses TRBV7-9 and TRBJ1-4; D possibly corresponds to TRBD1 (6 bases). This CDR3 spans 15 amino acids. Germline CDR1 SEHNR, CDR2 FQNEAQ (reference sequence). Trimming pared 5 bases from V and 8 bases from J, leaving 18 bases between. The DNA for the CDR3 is TGTGCCAGCAGCGCAGAGGGCAGGGGTGGGGAAAAACTGTTTTTT. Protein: CASSAEGRGGEKLFF. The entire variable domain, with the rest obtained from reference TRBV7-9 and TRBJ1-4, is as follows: DTGVSQNPRHKITKRGQNVTFRCDPISEHNRLYWYRQTLGQGPEFLTYFQNEAQLEKSRLLSDRFSAERPKGSFSTLEIQRTEQGDSAMYLCASSAEGRGGEKLFFGSGTQLSVL.

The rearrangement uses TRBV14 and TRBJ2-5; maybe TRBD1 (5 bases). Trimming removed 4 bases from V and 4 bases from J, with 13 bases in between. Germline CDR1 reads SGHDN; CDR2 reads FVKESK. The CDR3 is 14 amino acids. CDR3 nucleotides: TGTGCCAGCAGCCTCGATGTGGGGCGAGAGACCCAGTACTTC. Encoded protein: CASSLDVGRETQYF.

CDR3: CASSRSGGTDTQYF. The CDR3 DNA follows: TGTGCCAGCAGCCGTAGCGGGGGCACAGATACGCAGTATTTT. The chain joins TRBV3-1 (or the pseudogene TRBV3-2) to TRBJ2-3, with TRBD2 matching over 8 bases. CDR1 is LGHDT and CDR2 is YNNKEL in the germline V gene (reference sequence). CDR3 length: 14 amino acids. V lost 4 bases to trimming and J lost 1 base; unmatched junction nucleotides: 1.

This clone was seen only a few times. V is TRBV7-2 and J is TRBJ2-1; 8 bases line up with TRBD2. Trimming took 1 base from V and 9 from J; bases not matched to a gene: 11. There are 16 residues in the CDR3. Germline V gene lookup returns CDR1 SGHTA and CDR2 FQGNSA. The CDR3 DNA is TGTGCCAGCAGCTTAGATCCCGCGGGAGGAAGTTTTGAGCAGTTCTTC. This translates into CASSLDPAGGSFEQFF.

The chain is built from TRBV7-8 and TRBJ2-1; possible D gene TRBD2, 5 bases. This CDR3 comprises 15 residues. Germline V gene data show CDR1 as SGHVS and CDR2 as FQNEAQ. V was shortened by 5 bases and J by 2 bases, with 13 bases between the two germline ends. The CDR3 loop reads CASSLVTGTYNEQFF. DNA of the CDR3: TGTGCCAGCAGCCTAGTGACCGGGACCTACAATGAGCAGTTCTTC.

The CDR3 DNA follows: TGTGCCAGCAGCCCCCGAGGACAGGGAAGTACCGGGGAGCTGTTTTTT. It encodes CASSPRGQGSTGELFF. The gene calls are TRBV14 and TRBJ2-2; 8 nucleotides line up with TRBD1. The CDR3 spans 16 residues. Germline trimming cut 4 bases from V and 5 bases from J; bases unmatched to any gene: 9. The V gene's germline CDR1 is SGHDN and CDR2 FVKESK.

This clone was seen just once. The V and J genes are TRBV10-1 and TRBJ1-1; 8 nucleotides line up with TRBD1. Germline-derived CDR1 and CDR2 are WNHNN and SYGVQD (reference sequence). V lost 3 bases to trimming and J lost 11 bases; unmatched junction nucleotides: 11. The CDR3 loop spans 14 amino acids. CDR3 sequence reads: CASSEGQGAIPAFF. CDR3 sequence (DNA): TGCGCCAGCAGTGAAGGGCAGGGGGCGATACCGGCTTTCTTT.

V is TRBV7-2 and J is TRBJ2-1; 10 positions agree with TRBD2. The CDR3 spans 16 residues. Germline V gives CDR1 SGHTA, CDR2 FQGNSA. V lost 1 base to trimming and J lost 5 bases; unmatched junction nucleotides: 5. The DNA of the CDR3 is TGTGCCAGCAGCTTAGACCTAGCGGGAGTAGACAATGAGCAGTTCTTC. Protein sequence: CASSLDLAGVDNEQFF.

Written as DNA, the CDR3 is TGTGCCAGCAGCTTGAACAGGGTTCAAGAGACCCAGTACTTC. This codes for CASSLNRVQETQYF. V is TRBV11-2 and J is TRBJ2-5, with TRBD1 as a possible D gene (6 bases). The CDR3 covers 14 residues. V was cut by 3 bases and J by 2 bases, with 10 bases left in between. CDR1 and CDR2 from the germline V gene are SGHAT and FQNNGV. The full variable domain, its missing parts supplied by reference TRBV11-2 and TRBJ2-5, is EAGVAQSPRYKIIEKRQSVAFWCNPISGHATLYWYQQILGQGPKLLIQFQNNGVVDDSQLPKDRFSAERLKGVDSTLKIQPAKLEDSAVYLCASSLNRVQETQYFGPGTRLLVL.

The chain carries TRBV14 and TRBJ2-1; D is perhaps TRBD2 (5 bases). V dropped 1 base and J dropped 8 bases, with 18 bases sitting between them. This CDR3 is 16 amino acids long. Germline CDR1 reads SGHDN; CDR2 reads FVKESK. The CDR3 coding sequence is TGTGCCAGCAGCCAAGTATTAGCGTCCCCCCCACATGAGCAGTTCTTC. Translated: CASSQVLASPPHEQFF.

The CDR3 DNA sequence: TGTGCCAGCAGAACAGGCTCAGGGCTGTACTTC. It specifies CASRTGSGLYF. The gene calls are TRBV11-2 and TRBJ2-7; D possibly corresponds to TRBD1 (5 bases). The CDR3 length is 11 residues. Per germline, CDR1 SGHAT and CDR2 FQNNGV. With 6 bases removed from V and 12 bases from J, the gap between germline ends came to 15 bases.

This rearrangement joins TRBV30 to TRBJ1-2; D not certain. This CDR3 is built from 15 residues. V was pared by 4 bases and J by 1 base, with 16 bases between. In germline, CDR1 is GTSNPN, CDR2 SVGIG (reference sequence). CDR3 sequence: CAWIPRADYNYGYTF. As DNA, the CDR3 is TGTGCCTGGATTCCTAGGGCGGACTATAACTATGGCTACACCTTC.

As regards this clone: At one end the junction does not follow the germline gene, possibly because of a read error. CDR3 bases: TGTGCCAGCAGTGTATCTAGCGGTGATGGGACCGAGCAGTACTTC. This gives the protein CASSVSSGDGTEQYF. The chain carries TRBV27 and TRBJ2-7; 7 positions agree with TRBD2. Germline lookup yields CDR1 MNHEY and CDR2 SMNVEV (reference sequence). The CDR3 runs 15 residues.